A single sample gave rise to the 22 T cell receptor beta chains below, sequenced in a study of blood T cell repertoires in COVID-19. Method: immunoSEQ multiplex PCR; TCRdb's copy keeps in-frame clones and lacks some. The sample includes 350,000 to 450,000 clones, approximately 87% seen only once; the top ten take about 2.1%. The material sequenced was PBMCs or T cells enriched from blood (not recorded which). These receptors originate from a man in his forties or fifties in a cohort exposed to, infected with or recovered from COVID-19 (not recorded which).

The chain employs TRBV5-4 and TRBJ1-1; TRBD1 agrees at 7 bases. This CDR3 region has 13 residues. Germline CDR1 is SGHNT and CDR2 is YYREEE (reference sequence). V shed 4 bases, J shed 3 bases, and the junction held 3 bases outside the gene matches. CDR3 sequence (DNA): TGTGCCAGCAGCGGGGGACAGTACACTGAAGCTTTCTTT. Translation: CASSGGQYTEAFF.

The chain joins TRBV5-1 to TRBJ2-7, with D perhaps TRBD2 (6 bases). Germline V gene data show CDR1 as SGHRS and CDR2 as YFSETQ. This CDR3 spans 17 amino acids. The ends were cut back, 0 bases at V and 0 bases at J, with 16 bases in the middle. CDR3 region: CASSLAGLAPSSYEQYF. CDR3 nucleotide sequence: TGCGCCAGCAGCTTGGCCGGGCTAGCGCCAAGCTCCTACGAGCAGTACTTC. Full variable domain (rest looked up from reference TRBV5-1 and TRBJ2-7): KAGVTQTPRYLIKTRGQQVTLSCSPISGHRSVSWYQQTPGQGLQFLFEYFSETQRNKGNFPGRFSGRQFSNSRSEMNVSTLELGDSALYLCASSLAGLAPSSYEQYFGPGTRLTVT.

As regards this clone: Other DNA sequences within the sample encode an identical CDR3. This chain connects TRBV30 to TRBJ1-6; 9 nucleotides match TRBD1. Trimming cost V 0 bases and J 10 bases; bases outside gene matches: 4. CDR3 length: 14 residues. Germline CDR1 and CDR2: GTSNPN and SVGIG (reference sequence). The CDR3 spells CAWSVGQGGSPLHF. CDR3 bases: TGTGCCTGGAGTGTGGGACAGGGAGGATCACCCCTCCACTTT.

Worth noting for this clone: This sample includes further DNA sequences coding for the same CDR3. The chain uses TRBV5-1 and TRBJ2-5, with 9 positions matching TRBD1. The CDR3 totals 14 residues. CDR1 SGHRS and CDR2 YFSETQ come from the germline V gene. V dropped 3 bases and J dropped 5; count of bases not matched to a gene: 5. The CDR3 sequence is CASSSGQGRETQYF. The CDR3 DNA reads TGCGCCAGCAGCTCTGGACAGGGGCGGGAGACCCAGTACTTC.

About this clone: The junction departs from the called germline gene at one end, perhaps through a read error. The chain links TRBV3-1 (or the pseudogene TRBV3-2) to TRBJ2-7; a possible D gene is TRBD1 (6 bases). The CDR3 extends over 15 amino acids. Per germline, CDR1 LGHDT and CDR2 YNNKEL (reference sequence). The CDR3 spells CASSQVSRGSHEQYF. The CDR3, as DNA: TGTGCCAGCAGCCAAGTTAGCAGGGGCTCCCACGAGCAGTACTTC.

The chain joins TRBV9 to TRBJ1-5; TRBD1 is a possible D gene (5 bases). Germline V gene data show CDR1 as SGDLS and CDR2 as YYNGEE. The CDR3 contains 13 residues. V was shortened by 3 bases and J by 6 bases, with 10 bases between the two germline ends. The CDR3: CASSAGGGQPQHF. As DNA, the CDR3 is TGTGCCAGCAGCGCCGGGGGGGGTCAGCCCCAGCATTTT.

The CDR3 loop reads CASSEGRQGSYEQYF. CDR3 bases: TGTGCCAGCAGTGAAGGTCGGCAGGGATCCTACGAGCAGTACTTC. The rearrangement joins TRBV25-1 to TRBJ2-7, with D perhaps TRBD1 (5 bases). Germline V lookup: CDR1 MGHDK, CDR2 SYGVNS. This CDR3 contains 15 residues. The V end was cut by 2 bases, the J end by 1 base, with 12 bases between.

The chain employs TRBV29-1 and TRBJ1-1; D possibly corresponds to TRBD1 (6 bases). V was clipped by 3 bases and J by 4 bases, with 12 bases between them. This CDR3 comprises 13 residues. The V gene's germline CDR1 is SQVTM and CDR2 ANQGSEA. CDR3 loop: CSVEIRGATEAFF. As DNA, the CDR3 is TGCAGCGTTGAGATCAGGGGAGCCACTGAAGCTTTCTTT.

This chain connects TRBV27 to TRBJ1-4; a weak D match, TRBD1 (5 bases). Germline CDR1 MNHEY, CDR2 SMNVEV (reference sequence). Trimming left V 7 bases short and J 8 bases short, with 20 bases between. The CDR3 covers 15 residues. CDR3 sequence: CASTELGGGFEKLFF. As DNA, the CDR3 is TGTGCCAGCACCGAGCTCGGGGGTGGATTCGAAAAACTGTTTTTT.

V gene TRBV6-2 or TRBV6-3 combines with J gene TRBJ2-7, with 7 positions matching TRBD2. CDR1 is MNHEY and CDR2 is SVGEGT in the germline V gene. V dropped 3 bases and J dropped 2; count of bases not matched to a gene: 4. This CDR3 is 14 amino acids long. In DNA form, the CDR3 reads TGTGCCAGCAGTTATCTAGCGGAGACCTACGAGCAGTACTTC. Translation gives CASSYLAETYEQYF.

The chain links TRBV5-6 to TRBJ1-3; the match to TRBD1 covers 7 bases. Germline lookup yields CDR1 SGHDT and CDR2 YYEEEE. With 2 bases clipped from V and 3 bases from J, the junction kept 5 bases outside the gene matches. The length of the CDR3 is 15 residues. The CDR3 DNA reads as TGTGCCAGCAGCTTACAGGGGACTCTTGGAAACACCATATATTTT. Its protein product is CASSLQGTLGNTIYF. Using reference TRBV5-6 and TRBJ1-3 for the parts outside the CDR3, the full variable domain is DAGVTQSPTHLIKTRGQQVTLRCSPKSGHDTVSWYQQALGQGPQFIFQYYEEEERQRGNFPDRFSGHQFPNYSSELNVNALLLGDSALYLCASSLQGTLGNTIYFGEGSWLTVV.

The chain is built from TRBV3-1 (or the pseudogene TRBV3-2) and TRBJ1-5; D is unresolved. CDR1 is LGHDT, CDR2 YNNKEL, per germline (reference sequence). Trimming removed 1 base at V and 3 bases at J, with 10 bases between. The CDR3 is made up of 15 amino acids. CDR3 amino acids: CASSQGGGNNQPQHF. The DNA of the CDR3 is TGTGCCAGCAGCCAAGGCGGAGGGAACAATCAGCCCCAGCATTTT.

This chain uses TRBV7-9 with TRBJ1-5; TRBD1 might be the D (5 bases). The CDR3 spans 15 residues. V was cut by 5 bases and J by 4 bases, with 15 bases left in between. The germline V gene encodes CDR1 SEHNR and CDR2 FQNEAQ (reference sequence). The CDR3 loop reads CASSTSRVENQPQHF. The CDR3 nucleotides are TGTGCCAGCAGCACAAGCAGGGTGGAGAATCAGCCCCAGCATTTT.

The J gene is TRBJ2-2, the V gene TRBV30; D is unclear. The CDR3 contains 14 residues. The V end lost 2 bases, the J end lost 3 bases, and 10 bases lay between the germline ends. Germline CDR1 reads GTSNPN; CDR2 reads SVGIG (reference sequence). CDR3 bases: TGTGCCTGGAGTACAGTGGGCGACACCGGGGAGCTGTTTTTT. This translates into CAWSTVGDTGELFF.

The CDR3 coding sequence is TGCAGCGTTGAAGATCGGGCAGGGCCAGATACGCAGTATTTT. Its translation: CSVEDRAGPDTQYF. This chain links TRBV29-1 with TRBJ2-3, with a tentative D call TRBD1 (5 bases). Trimming stripped 0 bases from V and 4 bases from J, with 11 bases between. The CDR3 spans 14 residues. CDR1 and CDR2 (germline): SQVTM, ANQGSEA.

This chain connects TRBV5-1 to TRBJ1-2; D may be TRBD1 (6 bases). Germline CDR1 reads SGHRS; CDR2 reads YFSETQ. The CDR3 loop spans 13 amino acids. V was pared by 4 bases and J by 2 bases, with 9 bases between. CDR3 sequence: CASSHGQNYGYTF. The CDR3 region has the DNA TGCGCCAGCAGCCACGGACAGAACTATGGCTACACCTTC.

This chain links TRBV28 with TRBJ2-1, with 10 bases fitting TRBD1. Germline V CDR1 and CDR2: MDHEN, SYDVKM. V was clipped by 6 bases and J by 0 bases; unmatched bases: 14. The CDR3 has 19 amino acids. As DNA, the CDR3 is TGTGCCAGCAGAACGGAGACAGGGGGCGCGCTCAGCTCCTACAATGAGCAGTTCTTC. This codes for CASRTETGGALSSYNEQFF.

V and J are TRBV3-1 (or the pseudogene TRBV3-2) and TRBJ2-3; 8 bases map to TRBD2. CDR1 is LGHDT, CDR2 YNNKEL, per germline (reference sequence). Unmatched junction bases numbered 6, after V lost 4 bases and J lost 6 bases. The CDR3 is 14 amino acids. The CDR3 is CASSPSGSRDTQYF. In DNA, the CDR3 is TGTGCCAGCAGCCCAAGCGGGAGTCGGGATACGCAGTATTTT.

In DNA form, the CDR3 reads TGTGCCAGCTCACCACCCAGGTACTCCTACGAGCAGTACTTC. Translating it yields CASSPPRYSYEQYF. This rearrangement joins TRBV18 to TRBJ2-7; D gene ambiguous. The ends were cut back, 0 bases at V and 0 bases at J, with 6 bases in the middle. The germline V gene has CDR1 KGHSH and CDR2 LQKENI. This CDR3 contains 14 residues.

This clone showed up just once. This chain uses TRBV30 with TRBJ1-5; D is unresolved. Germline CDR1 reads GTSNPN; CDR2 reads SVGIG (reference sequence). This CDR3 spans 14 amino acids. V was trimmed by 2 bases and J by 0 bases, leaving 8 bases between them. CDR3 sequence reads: CAWSSLLSNQPQHF. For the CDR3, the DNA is TGTGCCTGGAGTTCACTTCTTAGCAATCAGCCCCAGCATTTT.

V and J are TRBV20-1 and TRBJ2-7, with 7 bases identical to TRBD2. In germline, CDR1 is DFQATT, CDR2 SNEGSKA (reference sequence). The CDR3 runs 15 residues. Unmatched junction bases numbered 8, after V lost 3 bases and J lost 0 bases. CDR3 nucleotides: TGCAGTGCTAGTTTTCCTAGCGGACACTCCTACGAGCAGTACTTC. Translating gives CSASFPSGHSYEQYF.

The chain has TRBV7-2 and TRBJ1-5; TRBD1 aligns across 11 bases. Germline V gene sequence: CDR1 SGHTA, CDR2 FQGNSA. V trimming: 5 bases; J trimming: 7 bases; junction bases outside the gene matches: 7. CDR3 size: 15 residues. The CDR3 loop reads CASSPQGQGGQPQHF. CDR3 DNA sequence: TGTGCCAGCAGCCCCCAGGGACAGGGGGGACAGCCCCAGCATTTT. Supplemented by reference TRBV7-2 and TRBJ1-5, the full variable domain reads GAGVSQSPSNKVTEKGKDVELRCDPISGHTALYWYRQSLGQGLEFLIYFQGNSAPDKSGLPSDRFSAERTGGSVSTLTIQRTQQEDSAVYLCASSPQGQGGQPQHFGDGTRLSIL.